The 30 T cell receptor beta chains below come from one sample, sequenced in a study of T cell responses to AZD1222 COVID-19 vaccine. The protocol was immunoSEQ multiplex PCR, while the TCRdb copy is restricted to in-frame clones and leaves out a portion. The data show 250,000 to 300,000 clones, 94% seen once. The sequences come from peripheral blood, collected 28 days after the second AZD1222 dose. The source is an adult who received the AZD1222 COVID-19 vaccine.

The rearrangement uses TRBV5-1 and TRBJ1-1, with D possibly matching TRBD1 (6 bases). Germline V CDR1 and CDR2: SGHRS, YFSETQ. Deletions cut 6 bases from V and 2 bases from J, with 11 bases between. The CDR3 extends over 13 amino acids. CDR3 DNA sequence: TGCGCCAGCAACAGGGATTCCAACACTGAAGCTTTCTTT. Amino acid sequence: CASNRDSNTEAFF.

The chain recombines TRBV10-3 with TRBJ2-7; D possibly uses TRBD1 or TRBD2 (5 bases each). The CDR3 length is 12 residues. The V and J ends lost 6 bases and 5 bases respectively, with 11 bases between them. Germline V lookup: CDR1 ENHRY, CDR2 SYGVKD. The CDR3 bases are TGTGCCATCAGGAGGGGTGTGGACGAGCAGTACTTC. As protein: CAIRRGVDEQYF.

The V and J genes are TRBV11-2 and TRBJ2-7; D ambiguous. Trimming took off 5 bases at V and 1 base at J, with 6 bases between the two ends. This CDR3 is 12 amino acids long. The germline CDR1 and CDR2 sequences are SGHAT and FQNNGV. This CDR3 is CASSAQSYEQYF. For the CDR3, the DNA is TGTGCCAGCAGCGCACAGTCCTACGAGCAGTACTTC.

The rearrangement links TRBV5-8 to TRBJ2-6; 7 positions agree with TRBD1. V was pared by 0 bases and J by 1 base, with 1 base of the junction left unmatched. Germline CDR1 SGHTS, CDR2 YDEGEE. The CDR3 is 16 amino acids. The CDR3 region is CASSLDRGSGANVLTF. The CDR3 DNA reads as TGTGCCAGCAGCTTGGACAGGGGTTCTGGGGCCAACGTCCTGACTTTC. The variable domain in full, completed from reference TRBV5-8 and TRBJ2-6, reads EAGVTQSPTHLIKTRGQQATLRCSPISGHTSVYWYQQALGLGLQFLLWYDEGEERNRGNFPPRFSGRQFPNYSSELNVNALELEDSALYLCASSLDRGSGANVLTFGAGSRLTVL.

The V and J genes are TRBV28 and TRBJ2-7; D possibly corresponds to TRBD2 (5 bases). Germline-derived CDR1 and CDR2 are MDHEN and SYDVKM. The CDR3 consists of 15 residues. Trimming left V 3 bases short and J 1 base short, with 13 bases between. CDR3 DNA: TGTGCCAGCAGTTTTTTGGTCGGGATATCCTACGAGCAGTACTTC. Translated: CASSFLVGISYEQYF.

The genes are TRBV6-5 and TRBJ1-2, with a weak D call TRBD1 (6 bases). The CDR3 covers 15 residues. The V gene's germline CDR1 is MNHEY and CDR2 SVGAGI. With 5 bases removed from V and 2 bases from J, the gap between germline ends came to 15 bases. As DNA, the CDR3 is TGTGCCAGCAGTCTCCAAGACAGGAGCAACTATGGCTACACCTTC. Residues: CASSLQDRSNYGYTF.

V usage is TRBV2 and J usage is TRBJ1-5, with TRBD1 as a possible D gene (6 bases). Germline assignment: CDR1 SNHLY and CDR2 FYNNEI. V was cut by 4 bases and J by 6 bases, with 13 bases left in between. CDR3 length: 14 amino acids. CDR3 amino acids: CASSGVGGRQPQHF. The CDR3 DNA is TGTGCCAGCAGTGGAGTAGGGGGACGTCAGCCCCAGCATTTT.

This chain links TRBV4-2 with TRBJ2-5, with D possibly being TRBD1 (6 bases). The CDR3 covers 14 residues. Germline V gives CDR1 LGHNA, CDR2 YNFKEQ. V shed 5 bases and J shed 1 base, with 11 bases lying between them. The CDR3 bases are TGTGCCAGCAGCTCCTCAGGGGTCCAAGAGACCCAGTACTTC. It specifies CASSSSGVQETQYF.

The gene calls are TRBV27 and TRBJ1-3; D may be TRBD1 (5 bases). The CDR3 runs to 16 residues. V was clipped by 4 bases and J by 2 bases, with 15 bases between them. The germline gives CDR1 MNHEY, CDR2 SMNVEV (reference sequence). The CDR3 DNA sequence: TGTGCCAGCAGTTCCCTCCTGGGGGGTACTGGAAACACCATATATTTT. As protein: CASSSLLGGTGNTIYF.

The chain joins TRBV5-1 to TRBJ2-1, with a tentative D call TRBD1 (5 bases). The CDR3 consists of 15 residues. CDR1 is SGHRS, CDR2 YFSETQ, per germline. Trimming removed 1 base from V and 3 bases from J, with 11 bases in between. The CDR3 protein is CASSLLAGFYNEQFF. The CDR3 DNA sequence: TGCGCCAGCAGCTTGTTGGCAGGGTTCTACAATGAGCAGTTCTTC. Using reference TRBV5-1 and TRBJ2-1 for the parts outside the CDR3, the full variable domain is KAGVTQTPRYLIKTRGQQVTLSCSPISGHRSVSWYQQTPGQGLQFLFEYFSETQRNKGNFPGRFSGRQFSNSRSEMNVSTLELGDSALYLCASSLLAGFYNEQFFGPGTRLTVL.

The chain couples TRBV3-1 (or the pseudogene TRBV3-2) to TRBJ2-5, with 13 bases lining up with TRBD2. The CDR3 covers 17 residues. Germline CDR1 reads LGHDT; CDR2 reads YNNKEL (reference sequence). After removal of 1 base from V and 5 bases from J, the junction contained 7 bases not matched to a gene. CDR3 sequence: CASSQGGLAGTWETQYF. In DNA form, the CDR3 reads TGTGCCAGCAGCCAAGGGGGACTAGCGGGGACGTGGGAGACCCAGTACTTC.

The chain recombines TRBV6-6 with TRBJ1-5; 7 bases fit TRBD1. This CDR3 region has 18 residues. CDR1 and CDR2 from the germline V gene are MNHNY and SVGAGI (reference sequence). The ends lost 6 bases at V and 0 bases at J; junction bases unmatched: 14. The CDR3: CASSRFDRAFYSNQPQHF. CDR3 sequence (DNA): TGTGCCAGCAGCCGATTCGACAGGGCCTTTTATAGCAATCAGCCCCAGCATTTT.

The rearrangement links TRBV2 to TRBJ2-5, with D possibly matching TRBD2 (5 bases). V lost 11 bases and J lost 6, with 7 bases in between. Per the germline V gene, CDR1 is SNHLY and CDR2 is FYNNEI. CDR3 length equals 9 residues. The CDR3 region is CALGKTQYF. The CDR3 nucleotides read TGTGCCCTCGGGAAGACCCAGTACTTC.

The chain joins TRBV2 to TRBJ2-7; 7 nucleotides match TRBD1. The CDR3 is 13 amino acids. V lost 4 bases, J lost 2 bases, and 2 bases stayed unmatched. Germline-derived CDR1 and CDR2 are SNHLY and FYNNEI. The CDR3 spells CASSAGQAYEQYF. DNA for the CDR3: TGTGCCAGCAGTGCCGGACAGGCCTACGAGCAGTACTTC.

The chain links TRBV4-1 to TRBJ1-2, with D unclear. The CDR3 runs to 13 residues. The V gene's germline CDR1 is MGHRA and CDR2 YSYEKL. The V end was cut by 6 bases, the J end by 7 bases, with 15 bases between. The CDR3 bases are TGCGCCAGCAGACGGACGCACGAGGGTGGCTACACCTTC. Protein: CASRRTHEGGYTF.

The CDR3 here is CATSRDIGEGYGYTF. CDR3 in DNA: TGTGCCACCAGCAGAGATATCGGCGAGGGCTATGGCTACACCTTC. The gene calls are TRBV15 and TRBJ1-2; D is undetermined. Germline loops: CDR1 LNHNV, CDR2 YYDKDF (reference sequence). Trimming removed 0 bases from V and 4 bases from J, with 12 bases in between. The CDR3 is 15 amino acids. Filled out from reference TRBV15 and TRBJ1-2, the complete variable domain reads DAMVIQNPRYQVTQFGKPVTLSCSQTLNHNVMYWYQQKSSQAPKLLFHYYDKDFNNEADTPDNFQSRRPNTSFCFLDIRSPGLGDTAMYLCATSRDIGEGYGYTFGSGTRLTVV.

J is TRBJ2-7 and V is TRBV5-1; 7 bases agree with TRBD1. V lost 0 bases, J lost 0 bases, and 6 bases stayed unmatched. There are 16 residues in the CDR3. Germline CDR1 is SGHRS and CDR2 is YFSETQ. CDR3: CASSLEGTATSYEQYF. Here the CDR3 DNA reads TGCGCCAGCAGCTTGGAGGGGACAGCCACCTCCTACGAGCAGTACTTC.

The chain links TRBV6-5 to TRBJ2-6; D ambiguous. The CDR3 totals 13 residues. The V gene's germline CDR1 is MNHEY and CDR2 SVGAGI. V was cut by 7 bases and J by 2 bases, with 6 bases left in between. CDR3 sequence reads: CASIGAGANVLTF. The CDR3 DNA reads as TGTGCCAGCATTGGCGCTGGGGCCAACGTCCTGACTTTC.

The table lists this clone with a few counts. This rearrangement joins TRBV6-4 to TRBJ2-3, with 12 bases lining up with TRBD2. CDR1 is MRHNA and CDR2 is SNTAGT in the germline V gene. This CDR3 has 15 residues. Germline trimming cut 4 bases from V and 2 bases from J; bases unmatched to any gene: 1. CDR3 DNA: TGTGCCAGCAGTGCTAGCGGGGGGGCCACAGATACGCAGTATTTT. It translates to CASSASGGATDTQYF.

The genes are TRBV11-2 and TRBJ1-6, with TRBD1 matching 11 bases. The CDR3 is 15 residues long. Germline V gene data show CDR1 as SGHAT and CDR2 as FQNNGV. After removal of 5 bases from V and 7 bases from J, the junction contained 4 bases not matched to a gene. The CDR3 DNA reads TGTGCCAGCAGCATCGGACAGGGGGCGAATTCACCCCTCCACTTT. It yields the protein CASSIGQGANSPLHF.

The CDR3 DNA reads TGTGCCAGTAGTATTCCCTTAGGGGTAGGGTCCTACAATGAGCAGTTCTTC. This encodes CASSIPLGVGSYNEQFF. The V gene is TRBV19, the J gene TRBJ2-1; D is perhaps TRBD1 (5 bases). Germline loops: CDR1 LNHDA, CDR2 SQIVND (reference sequence). The CDR3 covers 17 residues. The ends were cut back, 3 bases at V and 1 base at J, with 16 bases in the middle.

The chain uses TRBV28 and TRBJ1-2; 12 nucleotides line up with TRBD1. The V gene end was trimmed by 3 bases and the J gene end by 4 bases; junction bases not matched to a gene: 9. Germline CDR1 and CDR2: MDHEN and SYDVKM. This CDR3 is built from 17 residues. In nucleotides, the CDR3 is TGTGCCAGCAGTTTCCCGAGGGGGGGACAGGGGGCCTATGGCTACACCTTC. Its protein product is CASSFPRGGQGAYGYTF.

In its sample, this clone was seen once. This chain joins TRBV5-4 and TRBJ1-5; D is undetermined. The length of the CDR3 is 15 residues. V was trimmed by 4 bases and J by 2 bases, leaving 13 bases between them. The germline V gene has CDR1 SGHNT and CDR2 YYREEE (reference sequence). CDR3 coding DNA: TGTGCCAGCAGCCAGTGGGAGGCGCGCAATCAGCCCCAGCATTTT. Translated: CASSQWEARNQPQHF.

This sequence joins TRBV11-3 and TRBJ2-2; 7 nucleotides agree with TRBD2. Unmatched junction bases numbered 4, after V lost 5 bases and J lost 4 bases. There are 14 residues in the CDR3. Germline-derived CDR1 and CDR2 are SGHNT and YENEEA. The CDR3 sequence: CASSLGGGTGELFF. The CDR3 nucleotides are TGTGCCAGCAGCCTTGGCGGGGGCACCGGGGAGCTGTTTTTT.

J is TRBJ2-7 and V is TRBV7-9, with no clear D. V was trimmed by 6 bases and J by 6 bases, leaving 15 bases between them. Germline CDR1 reads SEHNR; CDR2 reads FQNEAQ (reference sequence). The CDR3 has 13 amino acids. The CDR3 is CASSPPGELEQYF. In DNA, the CDR3 is TGTGCCAGCAGTCCCCCGGGCGAGCTCGAGCAGTACTTC.

V gene TRBV28 combines with J gene TRBJ1-2; the D is unclear. Trimming shortened V by 2 bases and J by 1 base, and 5 bases separated the two germline ends. The V gene's germline CDR1 is MDHEN and CDR2 SYDVKM. The CDR3 has 13 residues. CDR3 sequence reads: CASSLRLNYGYTF. CDR3 nucleotides: TGTGCCAGCAGTTTAAGACTTAACTATGGCTACACCTTC.

The chain recombines TRBV7-3 with TRBJ1-5; the match to TRBD1 covers 8 bases. The V gene's germline CDR1 is SGHTA and CDR2 FQGTGA. The junction had 11 bases not matched to a gene; V was cut back by 7 bases and J by 3 bases. CDR3 size: 16 residues. The CDR3 DNA reads as TGTGCCAGCATCCCCCCCCGGACAGGGTTCAATCAGCCCCAGCATTTT. Protein sequence: CASIPPRTGFNQPQHF.

The gene calls are TRBV5-1 and TRBJ2-1, with D possibly being TRBD1 (5 bases). Germline V gives CDR1 SGHRS, CDR2 YFSETQ. The CDR3 runs 14 residues. With 5 bases removed from V and 4 bases from J, the gap between germline ends came to 13 bases. CDR3 nucleotide sequence: TGCGCCAGCAGGACAGTGCCCGGGTACAATGAGCAGTTCTTC. It translates to CASRTVPGYNEQFF. The whole variable domain, remainder taken from reference TRBV5-1 and TRBJ2-1, is KAGVTQTPRYLIKTRGQQVTLSCSPISGHRSVSWYQQTPGQGLQFLFEYFSETQRNKGNFPGRFSGRQFSNSRSEMNVSTLELGDSALYLCASRTVPGYNEQFFGPGTRLTVL.

V and J are TRBV9 and TRBJ2-7; TRBD2 matches 10 bases. CDR3 size: 14 residues. CDR1 and CDR2 from the germline V gene are SGDLS and YYNGEE. V was pared by 3 bases and J by 6 bases, with 6 bases of the junction left unmatched. CDR3 sequence: CASSGSGRASEQYF. As DNA, the CDR3 is TGTGCCAGCAGCGGAAGCGGGAGGGCTTCCGAGCAGTACTTC.

The chain carries TRBV28 and TRBJ1-4; D is possibly TRBD1 (6 bases). With 7 bases removed from V and 7 bases from J, the gap between germline ends came to 13 bases. Germline CDR1 reads MDHEN; CDR2 reads SYDVKM. The CDR3 is 13 residues long. For the CDR3, the DNA is TGTGCCAGCACCTCAGGGGTGGGTGAAAAACTGTTTTTT. It specifies CASTSGVGEKLFF.